This TCR beta chain comes out of a study of PD-1 blockade in classical Hodgkin lymphoma. CDR1 is MDHEN, CDR2 SYDVKM, per germline. The CDR3 contains 13 residues. Regarding time point: newly diagnosed, previously untreated cHL patient sample. Investigators isolated CD4+ T cells from thawed PBMCs through magnetic negative selection. The table came from immunoSEQ multiplex PCR; TCRdb's copy has only in-frame clones and leaves some out. There are about 20,000 clones in the sample; over 75% occur only once, and less than 1.5% lies in the top ten. The chain recombines TRBV28 with TRBJ1-2; D may be TRBD1 (5 bases). Source material: CD4+ T cells from blood. This TCR derives from a human donor with classical Hodgkin lymphoma. The CDR3 DNA is TGTGGGATCGGGGGTGCGGTTGGATATGGCTACACCTTC. Protein product: CGIGGAVGYGYTF.